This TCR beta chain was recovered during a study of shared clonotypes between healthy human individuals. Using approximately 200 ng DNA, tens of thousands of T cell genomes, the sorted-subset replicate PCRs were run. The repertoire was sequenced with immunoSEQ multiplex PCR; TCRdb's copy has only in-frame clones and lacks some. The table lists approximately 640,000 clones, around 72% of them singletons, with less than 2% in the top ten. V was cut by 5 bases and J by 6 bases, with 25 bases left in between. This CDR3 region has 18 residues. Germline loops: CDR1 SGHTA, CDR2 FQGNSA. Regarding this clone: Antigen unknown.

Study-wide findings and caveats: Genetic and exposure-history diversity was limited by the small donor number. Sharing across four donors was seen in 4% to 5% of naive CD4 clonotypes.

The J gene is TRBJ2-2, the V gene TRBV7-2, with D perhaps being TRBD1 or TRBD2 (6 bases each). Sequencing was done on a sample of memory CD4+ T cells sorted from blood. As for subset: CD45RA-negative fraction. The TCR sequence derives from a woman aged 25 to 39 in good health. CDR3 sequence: CASSPWTVVGSRAGELFF. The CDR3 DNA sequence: TGTGCCAGCAGCCCCTGGACAGTTGTCGGGAGTAGGGCCGGGGAGCTGTTTTTT.